Listed here are 13 T cell receptor beta chains from one sample, sequenced in a study of CD8 T cells in ankylosing spondylitis. The study, taken as a whole, reports: In ankylosing spondylitis blood, a motif of seven to nine highly homologous TCR beta variants appeared characteristic.

TCRdb ran MiXCR on the 5' RACE reads and lists one entry per CDR3 protein. The sample holds roughly 300,000 distinct CDR3 sequences; 8% are singletons and the top ten take 13% to 15%. These receptors' antigens are unknown. Specimen: blood, either unsorted or a sorted T cell fraction (not recorded which). Every receptor here comes from a male donor with ankylosing spondylitis.

This clonotype showed up just a few times. The rearrangement joins TRBV6-2 or TRBV6-3 to TRBJ2-7; 14 nucleotides line up with TRBD2. Germline V gene sequence: CDR1 MNHEY, CDR2 SVGEGT. V shed 5 bases, J shed 0 bases, and the junction held 9 bases outside the gene matches. The CDR3 runs to 18 residues. CDR3 sequence reads: CASSRGTSGSSSSYEQYF. CDR3 nucleotide sequence: TGTGCCAGCAGTCGGGGGACTAGCGGGAGCTCGAGCTCCTACGAGCAGTACTTC.

The rearrangement joins TRBV19 to TRBJ1-1; maybe TRBD1 (5 bases). With 3 bases removed from V and 1 base from J, the gap between germline ends came to 12 bases. CDR1 and CDR2 from the germline V gene are LNHDA and SQIVND (reference sequence). The CDR3 is 15 residues long. The CDR3 DNA reads TGTGCCAGTAGTATCAACCCAGGGAGGAACACTGAAGCTTTCTTT. It is translated as CASSINPGRNTEAFF.

This clonotype showed up many times. V gene TRBV20-1 combines with J gene TRBJ2-7; 8 nucleotides agree with TRBD2. This CDR3 region has 13 residues. Germline assignment: CDR1 DFQATT and CDR2 SNEGSKA (reference sequence). The V segment lost 5 bases and the J segment 7 bases; nucleotides outside the gene matches: 10. This CDR3 reads CSASAGVGREQYF. The DNA of the CDR3 is TGCAGTGCTTCAGCGGGAGTGGGTCGAGAGCAGTACTTC.

The chain is built from TRBV11-2 and TRBJ2-3; 9 bases map to TRBD2. The CDR3 contains 15 residues. CDR1 SGHAT and CDR2 FQNNGV come from the germline V gene. V lost 6 bases to trimming and J lost 3 bases; unmatched junction nucleotides: 7. The CDR3 region is CASRGLAGTTDTQYF. CDR3 sequence (DNA): TGTGCCAGCAGGGGGCTAGCGGGAACTACAGATACGCAGTATTTT.

V and J are TRBV7-8 and TRBJ2-3; 7 bases fit TRBD1. CDR3 length: 14 amino acids. In germline, CDR1 is SGHVS, CDR2 FQNEAQ. Unmatched junction bases numbered 9, after V lost 6 bases and J lost 6 bases. The CDR3 DNA is TGTGCCAGCAGTATAGGGGGCACCCGTGATACGCAGTATTTT. As protein: CASSIGGTRDTQYF.

This chain connects TRBV6-2 or TRBV6-3 to TRBJ2-7; the match to TRBD1 covers 12 bases. The CDR3 is made up of 15 amino acids. CDR1 and CDR2 from the germline V gene are MNHEY and SVGEGT. Losses at the gene ends were 6 bases for V and 5 bases for J; bases not matched to a gene: 8. The CDR3 DNA is TGTGCCAGCAGCCGCACCGGGACAGGGGGCCACGAGCAGTACTTC. Residues: CASSRTGTGGHEQYF.

This chain joins TRBV6-1 and TRBJ1-3; D uncertain. This CDR3 spans 14 amino acids. The germline gives CDR1 MNHNS, CDR2 SASEGT. The V end was cut by 6 bases, the J end by 4 bases, with 13 bases between. The CDR3 DNA reads TGTGCCAGCAGCCGGTCCATAAGGGGAAACACCATATATTTT. Translation gives CASSRSIRGNTIYF.

This sequence joins TRBV3-1 and TRBJ2-6; unclear D gene. Trimming took 2 bases from V and 0 from J, leaving 8 bases between them. This CDR3 contains 16 residues. CDR1 is LGHDT and CDR2 is YNNKEL in the germline V gene (reference sequence). The CDR3 reads CASSQTFASGANVLTF. CDR3 coding DNA: TGTGCCAGCAGCCAAACCTTCGCCTCTGGGGCCAACGTCCTGACTTTC.

This clonotype was found a few times. This chain uses TRBV10-3 with TRBJ2-5; 8 bases are a match to TRBD1. V dropped 4 bases and J dropped 7; count of bases not matched to a gene: 11. The CDR3 runs 15 residues. Germline V lookup: CDR1 ENHRY, CDR2 SYGVKD. CDR3 sequence (DNA): TGTGCCATCAGTGGGACATCGGACAGGGACGCGACCCAGTACTTC. This codes for CAISGTSDRDATQYF.

This chain connects TRBV5-1 to TRBJ2-2; TRBD1 aligns across 8 bases. Germline CDR1 SGHRS, CDR2 YFSETQ. This CDR3 spans 14 amino acids. V lost 6 bases to trimming and J lost 4 bases; unmatched junction nucleotides: 5. The CDR3 loop reads CASTEQGATGELFF. The CDR3 DNA follows: TGCGCCAGCACCGAGCAGGGGGCCACCGGGGAGCTGTTTTTT.

The chain joins TRBV6-2 or TRBV6-3 to TRBJ1-5, with D possibly matching TRBD1 (5 bases). CDR3 length equals 14 residues. Trimming left V 7 bases short and J 4 bases short, with 14 bases between. Germline CDR1 and CDR2: MNHEY and SVGEGT. This CDR3 reads CASNAHRLNQPQHF. In DNA, the CDR3 is TGTGCCAGCAACGCTCACAGGTTGAATCAGCCCCAGCATTTT.

This clonotype was counted many times. The chain joins TRBV24-1 to TRBJ2-3; D gene unclear. V gave up 7 bases and J gave up 1 base, with 11 bases separating them. The V gene's germline CDR1 is KGHDR and CDR2 SFDVKD. This CDR3 contains 14 residues. CDR3 loop: CATSIRGRTDTQYF. The DNA for the CDR3 is TGTGCCACCAGCATACGAGGACGCACAGATACGCAGTATTTT.

CDR3 residues: CAISVSSGSVSELFF. CDR3 sequence (DNA): TGTGCCATCAGCGTATCTAGCGGGAGTGTTTCGGAGCTGTTTTTT. The gene calls are TRBV10-3 and TRBJ2-2; TRBD2 aligns across 10 bases. V lost 6 bases and J lost 10; bases outside the gene matches: 11. In germline, CDR1 is ENHRY, CDR2 SYGVKD. The CDR3 extends over 15 amino acids.